This T cell receptor beta chain originates from a study of regulatory T cells in long-lasting Graves disease. The sample's time point: newly diagnosed GD, antithyroid drugs for less than 3 months. Scientists built the TCR library using RNA that was extracted from PBMCs. For TCR beta, libraries came from iRepertoire HTBI primers and Arm-PCR of CDR3 regions. From the multiplex PCR reads, TCRdb called clonotypes with MiXCR, one entry per CDR3 protein. The sample has approximately 350,000 distinct CDR3 sequences; roughly 10% are singletons. There are a few counts of this clonotype. The CDR3 sequence is 16 residues long. V was clipped by 7 bases and J by 4 bases, with 20 bases between them. Germline loops: CDR1 MNHEY, CDR2 SVGEGT. The same sample was also used in a study of T cells in Graves' hyperthyroidism and ophthalmopathy.

The sample consisted of peripheral blood mononuclear cells (PBMCs), taken at new diagnosis, from a patient treated with antithyroid drugs. The chain is built from TRBV6-2 or TRBV6-3 and TRBJ1-3, with D hard to call. The sequence was obtained from a young woman with Graves disease. The CDR3, as DNA: TGTGCCAGCATCAAACACCGGGCCGCGGGAGGAAACACCATATATTTT. Translated: CASIKHRAAGGNTIYF.